What follows are 3 T cell receptor beta chains derived from one specimen sequenced in a study of beta chain features in type 1 diabetes. Sequenced material consisted of expressed TCRB transcripts (all of the isolated RNA was reverse transcribed). Sequenced by immunoSEQ multiplex PCR; TCRdb stores in-frame clones only, minus some. Of 300,000 to 400,000 clones listed, 11% were seen once; the top ten hold about 0.014%. Specimen: naive CD4+ T cells from blood. These receptors all come from a woman in her 30s in good health.

This clone has only a few counts. This rearrangement joins TRBV6-1 to TRBJ2-1; 14 nucleotides align to TRBD2. From germline, CDR1 is MNHNS and CDR2 SASEGT. This CDR3 is built from 15 residues. V was pared by 10 bases and J by 4 bases, with 6 bases of the junction left unmatched. The CDR3 sequence: CATRLAGGLYNEQFF. The DNA for the CDR3 is TGTGCCACCCGACTAGCGGGAGGGTTATACAATGAGCAGTTCTTC.

The V and J genes are TRBV11-2 and TRBJ2-3; 10 positions match TRBD2. CDR1 and CDR2 from the germline V gene are SGHAT and FQNNGV. V lost 6 bases, J lost 3 bases, and 6 bases stayed unmatched. This CDR3 has 15 residues. The CDR3 sequence: CASSVLAGATDTQYF. The CDR3 nucleotides are TGTGCCAGCAGTGTTCTAGCGGGAGCGACAGATACGCAGTATTTT.

The V and J genes are TRBV16 and TRBJ2-1, with 11 bases fitting TRBD2. Germline CDR1 and CDR2: KGHSY and FQNENV. Trimming at V came to 7 bases and at J to 4 bases, leaving 6 bases not matched to a gene. CDR3 length: 15 amino acids. As DNA, the CDR3 is TGTGCCAGCACCATAACTAGCGGGAGTTACAATGAGCAGTTCTTC. It translates to CASTITSGSYNEQFF.